The clone carrying this T cell receptor beta chain was seen repeatedly, ten times or more. This sample includes further DNA sequences coding for the same CDR3. V was trimmed by 1 base and J by 6 bases, leaving 7 bases between them. Germline CDR1 reads LGHDT; CDR2 reads YNNKEL (reference sequence). CDR3 size: 12 residues. The entry originates in a study of blood T cell repertoires in COVID-19. Study context: The United States, Italy and Spain supplied acute and convalescent COVID-19 samples. T cells, B-cell-depleted T cells, or PBMCs supplied cDNA or gDNA.

Authors' data handling: Scientists estimated how many nucleated cells there were by amplifying reference gene primers. Repertoires were generated with immunoSEQ multiplex PCR, while TCRdb's copy carries only in-frame clones and drops some. V, J and clone size are those of that table, while D and trimming were read from the DNA. The table includes some 190,000 clones, about 85% detected once. The source of this sequence is a woman aged 55-75 years with acute or convalescent COVID-19. Sequencing was done on a sample of peripheral blood. The chain has TRBV3-1 (or the pseudogene TRBV3-2) and TRBJ2-7; D is unclear. This chain's CDR3 is CASSQVASEQYF. The CDR3 region has the DNA TGTGCCAGCAGCCAAGTAGCCTCCGAGCAGTACTTC.